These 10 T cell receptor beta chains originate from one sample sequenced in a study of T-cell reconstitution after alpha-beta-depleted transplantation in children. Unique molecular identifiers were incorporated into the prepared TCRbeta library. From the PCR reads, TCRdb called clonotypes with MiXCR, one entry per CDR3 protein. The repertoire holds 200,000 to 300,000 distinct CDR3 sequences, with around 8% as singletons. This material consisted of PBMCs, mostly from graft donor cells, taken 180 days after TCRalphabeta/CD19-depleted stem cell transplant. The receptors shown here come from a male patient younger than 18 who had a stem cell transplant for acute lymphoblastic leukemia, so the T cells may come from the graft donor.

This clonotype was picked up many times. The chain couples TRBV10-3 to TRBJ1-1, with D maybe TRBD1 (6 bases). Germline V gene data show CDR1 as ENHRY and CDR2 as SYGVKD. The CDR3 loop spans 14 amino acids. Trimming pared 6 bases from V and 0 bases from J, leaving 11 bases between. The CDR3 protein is CAIRTTGLNTEAFF. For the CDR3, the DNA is TGTGCCATCAGGACTACAGGGCTGAACACTGAAGCTTTCTTT.

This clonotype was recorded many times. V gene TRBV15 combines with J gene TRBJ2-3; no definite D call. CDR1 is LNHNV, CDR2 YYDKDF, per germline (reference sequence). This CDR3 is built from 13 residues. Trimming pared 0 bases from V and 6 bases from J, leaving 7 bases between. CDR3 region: CATSRDPGDTQYF. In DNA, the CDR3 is TGTGCCACCAGCAGAGATCCGGGCGATACGCAGTATTTT.

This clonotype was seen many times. In DNA form, the CDR3 reads TGTGCCAGCGTCTTTACTAGCGGGGGGTGGGATACGCAGTATTTT. Amino acid sequence: CASVFTSGGWDTQYF. J is TRBJ2-3 and V is TRBV7-2, with 12 bases lining up with TRBD2. CDR1 SGHTA and CDR2 FQGNSA come from the germline V gene. This CDR3 region has 15 residues. Trimming took 8 bases from V and 6 from J; bases not matched to a gene: 9.

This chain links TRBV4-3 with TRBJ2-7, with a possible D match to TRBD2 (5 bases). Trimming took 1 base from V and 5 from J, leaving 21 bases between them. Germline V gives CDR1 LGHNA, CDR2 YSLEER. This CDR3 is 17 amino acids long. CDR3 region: CASSQVLRAAKGNEQYF. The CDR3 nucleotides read TGCGCCAGCAGCCAAGTGTTGCGGGCAGCAAAAGGAAACGAGCAGTACTTC.

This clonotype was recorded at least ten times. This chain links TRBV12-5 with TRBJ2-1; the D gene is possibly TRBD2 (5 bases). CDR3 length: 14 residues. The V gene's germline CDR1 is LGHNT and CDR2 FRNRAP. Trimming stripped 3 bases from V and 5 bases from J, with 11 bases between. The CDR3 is CASGFGSANNEQFF. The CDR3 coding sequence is TGTGCTAGTGGTTTCGGTAGCGCGAACAATGAGCAGTTCTTC.

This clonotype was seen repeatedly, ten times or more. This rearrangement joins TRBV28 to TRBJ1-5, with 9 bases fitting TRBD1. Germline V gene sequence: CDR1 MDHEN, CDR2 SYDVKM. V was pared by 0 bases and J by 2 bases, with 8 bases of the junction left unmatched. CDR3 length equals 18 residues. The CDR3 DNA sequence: TGTGCCAGCAGTTTATGGACAGGGGGTCAAGGGGGCAATCAGCCCCAGCATTTT. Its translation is CASSLWTGGQGGNQPQHF.

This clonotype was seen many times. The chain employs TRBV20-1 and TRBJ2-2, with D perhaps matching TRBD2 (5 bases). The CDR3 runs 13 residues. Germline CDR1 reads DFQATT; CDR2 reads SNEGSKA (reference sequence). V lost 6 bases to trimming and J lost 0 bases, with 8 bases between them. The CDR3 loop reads CSAPSPNTGELFF. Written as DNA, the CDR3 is TGCAGTGCCCCTAGCCCGAACACCGGGGAGCTGTTTTTT.

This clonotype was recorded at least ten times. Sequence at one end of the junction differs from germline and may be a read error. The CDR3 bases are TGTGCCAGCAGCCAAGTTTCCCGGGACAAGGTCGACTTC. Its translation is CASSQVSRDKVDF. The chain has TRBV14 and TRBJ2-5; D possibly corresponds to TRBD1 (6 bases). CDR3 length: 13 amino acids. Germline V lookup: CDR1 SGHDN, CDR2 FVKESK. The variable domain in full, with the rest retrieved from reference TRBV14 and TRBJ2-5, is EAGVTQFPSHSVIEKGQTVTLRCDPISGHDNLYWYRRVMGKEIKFLLHFVKESKQDESGMPNNRFLAERTGGTYSTLKVQPAELEDSGVYFCASSQVSRDKVDFGPGTRLLVL.

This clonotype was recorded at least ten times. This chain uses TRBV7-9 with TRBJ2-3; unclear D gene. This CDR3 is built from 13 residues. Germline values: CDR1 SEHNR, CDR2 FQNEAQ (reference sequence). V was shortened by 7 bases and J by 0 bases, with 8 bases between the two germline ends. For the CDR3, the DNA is TGTGCCAGCACCGGTATTAGCACAGATACGCAGTATTTT. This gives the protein CASTGISTDTQYF.

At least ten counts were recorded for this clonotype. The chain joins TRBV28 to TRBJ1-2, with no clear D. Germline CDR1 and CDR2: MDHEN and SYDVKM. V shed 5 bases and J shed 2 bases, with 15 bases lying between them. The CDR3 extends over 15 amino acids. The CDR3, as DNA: TGTGCCAGCAGTCCCCCCCGGCCGGCGAACTATGGCTACACCTTC. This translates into CASSPPRPANYGYTF.